Sequencing of this TCR beta chain was carried out in a study of shared clonotypes between healthy human individuals (dated by TCRdb to 2020 to 2022). Study-level background: The cohort comprised two women and three men aged 18 to 49 years. Each donor's leukapheresis produced roughly between roughly 0.9 and 8.9 billion PBMCs. Libraries were prepared and TCR repertoires were sequenced by different laboratories using diverse techniques, in order to increase sequencing depth and limit assay-specific biases. Per donor, three plates each were used for CD4 naive and CD4 memory, two for CD8 naive, and one for CD8 memory. To estimate repertoire size and how much clonotypes are shared between individuals, the study performed deep sequencing of blood TCR repertoires from five healthy adults. Study-wide conclusions, independent of this receptor: Compared with non-shared clonotypes, the clonotypes found in all four sorted-subset donors had higher generation probabilities. Naive subsets generally had larger estimated clonotype richness than memory subsets. Pairwise subsampling led to the expectation that sequencing depth would affect the degree of clonotype sharing among donors. Across a few donors, approximately 5% of naive CD4, over 3% of naive CD8, approximately 2.5% of memory CD4, and around 0.4% of memory CD8 clonotypes were shared. Only blood was sampled, and tissue TCR repertoires likely differ from those in blood. The small number of donors limited the genetic and exposure-history diversity represented. Incomplete sequencing was indicated by rarefaction of sorted-subset datasets, despite the large sequencing depth.

CDR1 and CDR2 (MNHNY, SVGAGI) derive from the germline V gene (reference sequence). The V and J ends are trimmed by 0 bases and 3 bases, leaving 9 bases between them. The CDR3 runs 15 amino acids, cysteine and phenylalanine included. Only the CDR3 part of the read is kept: 45 bases, read in frame from the first base. In regard to this clone: Its antigen is still unknown. The input lacks base qualities; no much larger clone sits a single base away.

Using the deep immunoSEQ assay, TCR CDR3 regions were amplified from genomic DNA by multiplex PCR. For each cell subset, the extracted genomic DNA was distributed evenly across all wells of several immunoSEQ 96-well plates, and each plate served as one replicate. For sorted subsets, approximately 210 ng genomic DNA, equal to tens of thousands of T cell genomes, was loaded into each replicate PCR. Purified libraries were quantified with a Qubit 3.0 fluorometer, sized on a Bioanalyzer 2100, and re-quantified with the KAPA Library Quantification kit. Every immunoSEQ 96-well plate was sequenced on a dedicated single-read 150-cycle Illumina NextSeq 550 flow cell. In the authors' own workflow: Because the immunoSEQ output held only junctional sequences and lacked quality scores, the filtering could not match the filtering applied to full-length reads. To assign V/J genes and CDR3, sequences were annotated against IMGT germline references using PyIR, a Python wrapper for IgBLAST v1.9. Reads were removed for weak V/J assignments (E-value above 1e-6), missing CDR3, stop codons, out-of-frame junctions, or ambiguous translated residues. V3J clonotypes were defined as sequences sharing the same inferred V gene, J gene, and CDR3 amino acid sequence. To compute the percentage overlap between repertoires, the number of shared unique clonotypes was divided by the size of the smaller repertoire. Richness of each repertoire was evaluated using RTK rarefaction, the Chao1 estimator, and Recon v2.1 estimates of unobserved clonotypes. OLGA was used to compute generation probabilities for all TCRbeta clonotypes that the gDNA method yielded from a few donors. This is the immuneACCESS table as TCRdb keeps it, with only in-frame sequences that have V and J called. A part of the clones is gone; compared with another copy, unresolved V genes explain less than half, and the rest is unexplained. V and J calls and clone size follow that table, whereas D and trimming were derived from the DNA. Present in this sample are hundreds of thousands of clones, 73% of which were seen just once. The top ten constitute more than 9% of the sample.

The donors were healthy, HIV-negative adults who had no recently reported acute infections or vaccinations. Only Caucasian adults living in Nashville, Tennessee, USA were represented among the donors. CD4+ T cells were enriched by magnetic negative selection; naive cells were then positively selected on CD45RA, and the negative fraction formed the memory subset. Blood was collected by leukapheresis, and PBMCs were isolated by Ficoll-Histopaque density gradient centrifugation and then cryopreserved in liquid nitrogen vapor phase. Analytical flow cytometry was used to check the purity and quantity of every magnetically sorted T cell population. Each sorted fraction had its genomic DNA isolated and then quantified by UV absorbance on a Nanodrop 2000c.

The receptor was derived from a man aged 25-40 years in good health. Material for sequencing was memory CD4+ T cells sorted from blood. The cell subset or site label of this sample denotes: CD45RA-negative fraction. Here the chain combines TRBV6-6 and TRBJ1-5; the D gene cannot be named for sure. The CDR3 region reads CASSYSKSHNQPQHF. At the DNA level, the sequence is TGTGCCAGCAGTTACTCGAAGTCTCACAATCAGCCCCAGCATTTT.